The T cell receptor beta chain described here comes from a study of T cell repertoires in cytomegalovirus infection. At the level of the study: The authors used CMV epitopes that were HLA-C-restricted (recently identified) and HLA-B-restricted (well studied). Findings and limits, study-wide: In two of eight donors, the top clonotype was HLA-C-restricted CMV-specific.

TCRdb recomputed calls from the reads with MiXCR, one row per CDR3 protein. The sample includes fewer than 850,000 distinct CDR3 sequences, 25% to 30% of them seen just once. As regards this clonotype: Its antigen is not identified.

This CDR3 comprises 15 residues. V lost 0 bases to trimming and J lost 4 bases, with 13 bases between them. Germline CDR1 and CDR2: SGHDT and YYEEEE. This TCR was recovered from a human donor in good health (CMV status not recorded). Some clones in this sample may be carry-over from other donors' samples. The chain links TRBV5-6 to TRBJ1-1, with D hard to call. The sample was cultured CD8+ T cells from PBMCs, taken from culture after CMV antigen stimulation. The CDR3 sequence is CASSLGEYRTTEAFF. CDR3 coding DNA: TGTGCCAGCAGCTTGGGTGAATATCGGACCACTGAAGCTTTCTTT.